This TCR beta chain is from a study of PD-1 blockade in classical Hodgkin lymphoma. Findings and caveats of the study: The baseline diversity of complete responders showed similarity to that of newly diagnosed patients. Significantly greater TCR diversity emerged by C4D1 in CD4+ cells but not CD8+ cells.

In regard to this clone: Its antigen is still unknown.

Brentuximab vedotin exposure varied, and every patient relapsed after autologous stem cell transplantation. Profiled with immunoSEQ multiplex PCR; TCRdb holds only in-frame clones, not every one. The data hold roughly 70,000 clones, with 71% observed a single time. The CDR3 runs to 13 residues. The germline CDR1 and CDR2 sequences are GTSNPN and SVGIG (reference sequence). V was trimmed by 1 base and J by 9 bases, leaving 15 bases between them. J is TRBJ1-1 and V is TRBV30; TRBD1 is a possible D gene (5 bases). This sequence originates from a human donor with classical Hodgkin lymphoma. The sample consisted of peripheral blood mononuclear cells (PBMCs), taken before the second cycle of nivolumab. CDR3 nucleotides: TGTGCCTGGAGTGAAGGGGACCGGGGTAAAGCTTTCTTT. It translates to CAWSEGDRGKAFF.